The T cell receptor (beta chain) described here comes from a study of identical twins. The CDR3 extends over 15 amino acids. General study points: The authors noted that invariant MAIT and iNKT cells could partly confound zero-insertion analyses. Modelling approaches yielded underestimates of out-of-frame TCR alpha sharing between monozygotic twins. Some out-of-frame alpha sequences were shared by twins, and these showed excess low generation probability. For out-of-frame beta sequences, excess twin sharing was weaker.

Each CDR3 protein gets one entry after TCRdb re-called the 5' RACE reads with MiXCR. Of some 1,700,000 distinct CDR3 sequences listed, around 33% are singletons. The sample holds many counts of this clonotype. Its target is unknown. Sequenced input: cord blood. The origin of this receptor is a newborn girl in good health. The chain is built from TRBV12-3 or TRBV12-4 and TRBJ2-1; 10 nucleotides agree with TRBD2. The DNA end is more similar to TRBJ2-7, so the J call may be wrong. The DNA for the CDR3 is TGTGCCAGCAGTTTACTAGCGGGAGCCTACAATGAGCAGTACTTC. This sequence encodes CASSLLAGAYNEQYF.